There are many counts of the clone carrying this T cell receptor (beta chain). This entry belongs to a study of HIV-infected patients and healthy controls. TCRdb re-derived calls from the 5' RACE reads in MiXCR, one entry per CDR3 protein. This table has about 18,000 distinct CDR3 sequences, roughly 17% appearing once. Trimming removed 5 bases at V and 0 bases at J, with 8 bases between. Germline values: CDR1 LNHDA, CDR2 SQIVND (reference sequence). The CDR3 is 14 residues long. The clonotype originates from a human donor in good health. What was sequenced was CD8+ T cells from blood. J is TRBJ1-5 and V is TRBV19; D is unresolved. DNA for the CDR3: TGTGCCAGTAGTTACGAGGGTAGCAATCAGCCCCAGCATTTT. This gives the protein CASSYEGSNQPQHF.